The 10 T cell receptor beta chains below come from one sample, sequenced in a study of siplizumab effects on memory and regulatory T cells. The data were produced by immunoSEQ multiplex PCR, yet TCRdb's version contains in-frame clones alone and is incomplete. The sample has roughly 92,000 clones; about 94% are singletons. Sequenced input: non-Treg CD4+ T cells sorted from blood. Source of these receptors: a human donor in good health.

The genes are TRBV5-1 and TRBJ2-7; 10 nucleotides match TRBD2. Germline CDR1 SGHRS, CDR2 YFSETQ. CDR3 length equals 15 residues. V was clipped by 5 bases and J by 5 bases; unmatched bases: 10. CDR3 coding DNA: TGCGCCAGCAGACGAACCGGGACTAGCGACAACGAGCAGTACTTC. It specifies CASRRTGTSDNEQYF.

This chain links TRBV7-8 with TRBJ2-7; TRBD1 matches at 9 bases. Germline V gene sequence: CDR1 SGHVS, CDR2 FQNEAQ. The CDR3 runs to 14 residues. With V trimmed by 5 bases and J by 4 bases, 6 bases remained unmatched. CDR3 in amino acids: CASSLDRGQYEQYF. CDR3 bases: TGTGCCAGCAGCCTGGACAGGGGCCAATACGAGCAGTACTTC. Full variable domain (missing parts from reference TRBV7-8 and TRBJ2-7): GAGVSQSPRYKVAKRGQDVALRCDPISGHVSLFWYQQALGQGPEFLTYFQNEAQLDKSGLPSDRFFAERPEGSVSTLKIQRTQQEDSAVYLCASSLDRGQYEQYFGPGTRLTVT.

This rearrangement joins TRBV6-6 to TRBJ1-2; D is unclear. Germline CDR1 is MNHNY and CDR2 is SVGAGI (reference sequence). The CDR3 is made up of 12 amino acids. Trimming stripped 6 bases from V and 7 bases from J, with 12 bases between. CDR3 bases: TGTGCCAGCAGCCCCCTCTTCGGTGGCTACACCTTC. Protein: CASSPLFGGYTF.

The chain combines TRBV5-4 with TRBJ2-7, with D unresolved. The length of the CDR3 is 11 residues. With 1 base removed from V and 7 bases from J, the gap between germline ends came to 6 bases. Germline CDR1 reads SGHNT; CDR2 reads YYREEE (reference sequence). The CDR3 DNA is TGTGCCAGCAGCTTGATGCAAGAGCAGTACTTC. Amino acid sequence: CASSLMQEQYF.

This clone is a singleton in its sample. This chain uses TRBV19 with TRBJ1-5; 7 positions agree with TRBD1. The CDR3 spans 18 residues. CDR1 and CDR2 from the germline V gene are LNHDA and SQIVND (reference sequence). V dropped 7 bases and J dropped 6; count of bases not matched to a gene: 21. The CDR3 spells CASTYVGTASWVGQPQHF. The CDR3 DNA reads as TGTGCCAGTACCTACGTCGGGACAGCCAGCTGGGTGGGTCAGCCCCAGCATTTT.

V gene TRBV25-1 combines with J gene TRBJ2-4, with D uncertain. V was cut by 2 bases and J by 0 bases, with 5 bases left in between. The CDR3 has 14 residues. Germline V gene sequence: CDR1 MGHDK, CDR2 SYGVNS. The CDR3 coding sequence is TGTGCCAGCAGTGAAGGGGTAGCCAAAAACATTCAGTACTTC. This translates into CASSEGVAKNIQYF.

V is TRBV5-1 and J is TRBJ1-1; D is unclear. CDR3 length: 14 amino acids. V lost 1 base to trimming and J lost 0 bases, with 7 bases between them. Germline V CDR1 and CDR2: SGHRS, YFSETQ. The CDR3, as DNA: TGCGCCAGCAGCTTGATCGGGCTGAACACTGAAGCTTTCTTT. It yields the protein CASSLIGLNTEAFF.

CDR3 protein: CASSPSGRVQETQYF. CDR3 bases: TGTGCCAGCAGTCCTAGCGGGAGGGTCCAAGAGACCCAGTACTTC. The rearrangement uses TRBV27 and TRBJ2-5; 12 bases are a match to TRBD2. Trimming cost V 5 bases and J 1 base; bases outside gene matches: 2. Per the germline V gene, CDR1 is MNHEY and CDR2 is SMNVEV (reference sequence). The length of the CDR3 is 15 residues.

J is TRBJ1-4 and V is TRBV30; 10 bases fit TRBD1. This CDR3 has 20 residues. Germline V CDR1 and CDR2: GTSNPN, SVGIG (reference sequence). J lost 2 bases, V lost 2 bases, and 17 bases had no gene match. CDR3 sequence reads: CAWSNVFRDRGSGTNEKLFF. Here the CDR3 DNA reads TGTGCCTGGAGTAACGTCTTTCGGGACAGGGGAAGCGGGACTAATGAAAAACTGTTTTTT.

This clone has just one count. The chain recombines TRBV5-1 with TRBJ2-3, with 8 bases that match TRBD2. V shed 4 bases, J shed 3 bases, and the junction held 13 bases outside the gene matches. Germline loops: CDR1 SGHRS, CDR2 YFSETQ. CDR3 length equals 17 residues. The CDR3 DNA reads as TGCGCCAGCAGCACTTCAGTGGGCGGGGGGAGAACAGATACGCAGTATTTT. Translation: CASSTSVGGGRTDTQYF.